These 29 T cell receptor beta chains were all obtained from the same sample, sequenced in a study of OX40 agonist ivuxolimab in advanced cancers. Only in-frame clones appear in the TCRdb table, and some are missing; sequencing was by immunoSEQ multiplex PCR. The sample records 70,000 to 80,000 clones, about 93% being singletons. The sample consisted of CD4+ or CD8+ T cells sorted from blood, taken in a trial of the OX40 agonist ivuxolimab. The receptors here all came from an adult with an advanced solid tumor such as melanoma, head and neck, liver or kidney cancer.

The genes are TRBV13 and TRBJ2-1, with TRBD1 identical over 9 bases. Germline V CDR1 and CDR2: PRHDT, FYEKMQ (reference sequence). Trimming at V came to 5 bases and at J to 6 bases, leaving 11 bases not matched to a gene. There are 16 residues in the CDR3. The CDR3 protein is CASSRPGTGIINEQFF. CDR3 nucleotides: TGTGCCAGCAGCCGACCCGGGACAGGGATAATCAATGAGCAGTTCTTC.

The chain is built from TRBV9 and TRBJ2-1, with 11 bases fitting TRBD1. Trimming took 4 bases from V and 6 from J; bases not matched to a gene: 9. This CDR3 region has 16 residues. CDR1 SGDLS and CDR2 YYNGEE come from the germline V gene. In DNA form, the CDR3 reads TGTGCCAGCAGCACGCCACGGGACAGGGGGTTCAATGAGCAGTTCTTC. Translating gives CASSTPRDRGFNEQFF.

The sample holds a few counts of this clone. J is TRBJ1-2 and V is TRBV7-2; D gene ambiguous. The CDR3 covers 15 residues. Trimming took 1 base from V and 7 from J, leaving 16 bases between them. From germline, CDR1 is SGHTA and CDR2 FQGNSA. The CDR3 DNA sequence: TGTGCCAGCAGCTTAGTGTTCGAGACTACGGCTGGCTACACCTTC. Protein product: CASSLVFETTAGYTF.

In its sample, this clone was seen a few times. The genes are TRBV27 and TRBJ1-6; 10 nucleotides line up with TRBD1. CDR1 is MNHEY and CDR2 is SMNVEV in the germline V gene (reference sequence). CDR3 length: 14 amino acids. The V and J ends lost 5 bases and 11 bases, in that order; junction bases with no gene match: 6. CDR3 loop: CASSLGTGVTPLHF. The CDR3 DNA reads TGTGCCAGCAGTCTCGGGACAGGGGTAACACCCCTCCACTTT.

V usage is TRBV4-3 and J usage is TRBJ1-2; D is uncertain. There are 14 residues in the CDR3. Trimming left V 0 bases short and J 4 bases short, with 9 bases between. The germline gives CDR1 LGHNA, CDR2 YSLEER. CDR3 sequence (DNA): TGCGCCAGCAGCCAAGATAAAGGTTTCTATGGCTACACCTTC. Amino acids: CASSQDKGFYGYTF.

The chain uses TRBV19 and TRBJ2-1; 7 bases fit TRBD2. Germline trimming cut 7 bases from V and 8 bases from J; bases unmatched to any gene: 11. The CDR3 consists of 14 residues. The germline V gene encodes CDR1 LNHDA and CDR2 SQIVND (reference sequence). The CDR3 here is CASKPAGSYDEQFF. CDR3 nucleotide sequence: TGTGCCAGTAAACCAGCGGGGAGTTATGATGAGCAGTTCTTC.

In this sample, this clone turned up once. This chain links TRBV4-3 with TRBJ2-1; no definite D call. The CDR3 runs 15 residues. V lost 0 bases and J 4 bases, leaving 10 bases between the germline ends. Germline CDR1 and CDR2: LGHNA and YSLEER. This CDR3 is CASSQDSGKYNEQFF. The CDR3 DNA follows: TGCGCCAGCAGCCAAGACTCTGGTAAATACAATGAGCAGTTCTTC.

V and J are TRBV6-5 and TRBJ2-1; the D is unclear. V was trimmed by 2 bases and J by 4 bases, leaving 12 bases between them. The CDR3 totals 15 residues. CDR1 and CDR2 (germline): MNHEY, SVGAGI. CDR3 in amino acids: CASSYGNVAYNEQFF. DNA of the CDR3: TGTGCCAGCAGTTACGGTAATGTGGCATACAATGAGCAGTTCTTC.

The V and J genes are TRBV12-5 and TRBJ1-1, with D possibly being TRBD1 (5 bases). Germline V gene lookup returns CDR1 LGHNT and CDR2 FRNRAP. The CDR3 runs 15 residues. Trimming left V 5 bases short and J 3 bases short, with 16 bases between. The CDR3 protein is CASGRFLRGDTEAFF. CDR3 DNA sequence: TGTGCTAGTGGTCGGTTTCTTCGGGGGGACACTGAAGCTTTCTTT.

The chain couples TRBV9 to TRBJ2-5; 8 bases line up with TRBD2. With the DNA end fitting TRBJ2-7 better, the J assignment may be wrong. The germline V gene encodes CDR1 SGDLS and CDR2 YYNGEE. The CDR3 spans 14 residues. CDR3 in DNA: TGTGCCAGCAGCGTAGACGGGAGGGGTCTCGAGCAGTACTTC. As protein: CASSVDGRGLEQYF.

The rearrangement links TRBV9 to TRBJ2-6; 9 positions agree with TRBD1. The CDR3 has 18 amino acids. The trim removed 1 base at V and 0 bases at J, leaving 5 bases unmatched. Looked up from germline, CDR1 is SGDLS and CDR2 is YYNGEE. The CDR3 DNA reads TGTGCCAGCAGCGTAAAAGGGACAGGGTTCTCTGGGGCCAACGTCCTGACTTTC. Its protein is CASSVKGTGFSGANVLTF. The full variable domain, completed using reference TRBV9 and TRBJ2-6, is DSGVTQTPKHLITATGQRVTLRCSPRSGDLSVYWYQQSLDQGLQFLIQYYNGEERAKGNILERFSAQQFPDLHSELNLSSLELGDSALYFCASSVKGTGFSGANVLTFGAGSRLTVL.

V gene TRBV6-5 combines with J gene TRBJ2-5; D is perhaps TRBD1 or TRBD2 (7 bases each). This CDR3 contains 15 residues. In germline, CDR1 is MNHEY, CDR2 SVGAGI. The V end lost 7 bases, the J end lost 4 bases, and 19 bases lay between the germline ends. The chain's CDR3 is CASTPGGGNAETQYF. Written as DNA, the CDR3 is TGTGCCAGCACTCCAGGGGGGGGCAACGCAGAGACCCAGTACTTC.

The chain links TRBV5-4 to TRBJ2-3; D is undetermined. Germline V lookup: CDR1 SGHNT, CDR2 YYREEE (reference sequence). The ends were cut back, 4 bases at V and 2 bases at J, with 5 bases in the middle. CDR3 length equals 12 residues. The DNA for the CDR3 is TGTGCCAGCAGCCGTTCCACAGATACGCAGTATTTT. This sequence encodes CASSRSTDTQYF.

V is TRBV27 and J is TRBJ1-5, with D possibly matching TRBD1 (5 bases). V was pared by 5 bases and J by 0 bases, with 8 bases between. The CDR3 consists of 14 residues. Looked up from germline, CDR1 is MNHEY and CDR2 is SMNVEV (reference sequence). The CDR3 DNA sequence: TGTGCCAGCAGTCCGGGACTTAGCAATCAGCCCCAGCATTTT. Translation gives CASSPGLSNQPQHF.

This clone was seen just once. The chain recombines TRBV19 with TRBJ1-5; weak D call: TRBD1 (5 bases). The V and J ends lost 3 bases and 4 bases respectively, with 16 bases between them. The germline CDR1 and CDR2 sequences are LNHDA and SQIVND (reference sequence). The CDR3 sequence is 16 residues long. CDR3 region: CASSIRTGGGNQPQHF. The DNA for the CDR3 is TGTGCCAGTAGTATCCGAACCGGGGGGGGGAATCAGCCCCAGCATTTT.

J is TRBJ2-7 and V is TRBV5-4, with 9 positions matching TRBD1. After removal of 2 bases from V and 3 bases from J, the junction contained 6 bases not matched to a gene. The CDR3 loop spans 15 amino acids. Germline CDR1 and CDR2: SGHNT and YYREEE (reference sequence). CDR3 residues: CASSFETGGSYEQYF. CDR3 bases: TGTGCCAGCAGCTTCGAGACAGGGGGGAGCTACGAGCAGTACTTC. Drawing the rest from reference TRBV5-4 and TRBJ2-7, the complete variable domain is ETGVTQSPTHLIKTRGQQVTLRCSSQSGHNTVSWYQQALGQGPQFIFQYYREEENGRGNFPPRFSGLQFPNYSSELNVNALELDDSALYLCASSFETGGSYEQYFGPGTRLTVT.

The chain combines TRBV5-6 with TRBJ1-2; a weak D match, TRBD1 (6 bases). CDR3 size: 15 residues. Trimming took 4 bases from V and 1 from J, leaving 14 bases between them. Germline CDR1 and CDR2: SGHDT and YYEEEE. The CDR3: CASSHDTGYNYGYTF. The CDR3 bases are TGTGCCAGCAGCCACGATACAGGGTATAACTATGGCTACACCTTC.

The V gene is TRBV28, the J gene TRBJ2-1, with 10 bases fitting TRBD2. The CDR3 sequence is 13 residues long. Trimming took 6 bases from V and 7 from J; bases not matched to a gene: 3. Germline CDR1 and CDR2: MDHEN and SYDVKM. The CDR3 is CASRLAGFNEQFF. In DNA, the CDR3 is TGTGCCAGCAGACTAGCGGGATTTAATGAGCAGTTCTTC.

This sequence joins TRBV19 and TRBJ1-1; 9 bases align to TRBD1. Germline trimming cut 5 bases from V and 4 bases from J; bases unmatched to any gene: 11. Germline V gene data show CDR1 as LNHDA and CDR2 as SQIVND (reference sequence). The CDR3 totals 16 residues. CDR3 loop: CASSRVQGAPSTEAFF. In DNA form, the CDR3 reads TGTGCCAGTAGTCGGGTACAGGGGGCGCCGAGCACTGAAGCTTTCTTT.

The chain combines TRBV19 with TRBJ2-7, with a tentative D call TRBD2 (5 bases). V was trimmed by 2 bases and J by 2 bases, leaving 10 bases between them. CDR1 and CDR2 from the germline V gene are LNHDA and SQIVND (reference sequence). This CDR3 is built from 14 residues. CDR3: CASSIRAGTYEQYF. The CDR3, as DNA: TGTGCCAGTAGTATAAGGGCCGGGACCTACGAGCAGTACTTC. Full variable domain (remainder filled in from reference TRBV19 and TRBJ2-7): DGGITQSPKYLFRKEGQNVTLSCEQNLNHDAMYWYRQDPGQGLRLIYYSQIVNDFQKGDIAEGYSVSREKKESFPLTVTSAQKNPTAFYLCASSIRAGTYEQYFGPGTRLTVT.

The gene calls are TRBV7-8 and TRBJ2-1, with D possibly being TRBD2 (5 bases). This CDR3 comprises 17 residues. Trimming pared 2 bases from V and 8 bases from J, leaving 22 bases between. Germline loops: CDR1 SGHVS, CDR2 FQNEAQ. For the CDR3, the DNA is TGTGCCAGCAGCTTACCCCTTGAGGACTGGGTTACCGATGAGCAGTTCTTC. Its protein is CASSLPLEDWVTDEQFF.

CDR3 DNA sequence: TGTGCCAGCAGCCTAATCGGGGTGTTGGATGGCTACACCTTC. Translated, it gives CASSLIGVLDGYTF. The V call is TRBV14, the J call TRBJ1-2; D unresolved. The CDR3 contains 14 residues. From germline, CDR1 is SGHDN and CDR2 FVKESK. Trimming took off 4 bases at V and 6 bases at J, with 15 bases between the two ends.

V is TRBV7-6 and J is TRBJ2-1; 10 nucleotides align to TRBD2. The germline CDR1 and CDR2 sequences are SGHVS and FNYEAQ. With V trimmed by 7 bases and J by 2 bases, 5 bases remained unmatched. The CDR3 is made up of 15 amino acids. The DNA of the CDR3 is TGTGCCAGCACCCAGAGCGGGGGGGCCTACAATGAGCAGTTCTTC. This encodes CASTQSGGAYNEQFF.

The chain combines TRBV9 with TRBJ2-7; 9 bases map to TRBD2. V shed 4 bases and J 6 bases; nucleotides not matched to a gene: 8. CDR1 SGDLS and CDR2 YYNGEE come from the germline V gene. The CDR3 length is 14 residues. CDR3: CASSSPGTSSEQYF. CDR3 bases: TGTGCCAGCAGCTCCCCCGGGACTAGCTCCGAGCAGTACTTC.

This clone was observed once. This sequence joins TRBV2 and TRBJ1-4; 12 bases are a match to TRBD1. This CDR3 has 16 residues. Germline lookup yields CDR1 SNHLY and CDR2 FYNNEI. V was clipped by 0 bases and J by 7 bases; unmatched bases: 3. The CDR3 loop is CASSEAGQGAGEKLFF. CDR3 in DNA: TGTGCCAGCAGTGAAGCGGGACAGGGGGCCGGTGAAAAACTGTTTTTT.

This rearrangement joins TRBV4-2 to TRBJ1-1, with D maybe TRBD1 (5 bases). Germline CDR1 LGHNA, CDR2 YNFKEQ. The CDR3 totals 12 residues. Between the trimmed V and J ends, which lost 5 bases and 6 bases, there was a span of 10 bases. CDR3 DNA sequence: TGTGCCAGCAGCAGGGGTAACGCTGAAGCTTTCTTT. The encoded protein is CASSRGNAEAFF.

This clone was seen only a few times. The chain combines TRBV11-2 with TRBJ1-1; no firm D call. The V gene's germline CDR1 is SGHAT and CDR2 FQNNGV. The CDR3 runs to 12 residues. V gave up 6 bases and J gave up 1 base, with 6 bases separating them. DNA for the CDR3: TGTGCCAGCAGAGAGGGGAACACTGAAGCTTTCTTT. Translated: CASREGNTEAFF.

The chain couples TRBV4-3 to TRBJ1-1; tentative D call: TRBD1 (5 bases). Germline V gene sequence: CDR1 LGHNA, CDR2 YSLEER. The CDR3 spans 16 residues. V gave up 0 bases and J gave up 2 bases, with 13 bases separating them. The CDR3 nucleotides read TGCGCCAGCAGCCAAGATCCTGCGGGACTAAACACTGAAGCTTTCTTT. Residues: CASSQDPAGLNTEAFF.

Only one count was recorded for this clone. V and J are TRBV28 and TRBJ2-7; TRBD2 matches at 8 bases. Per the germline V gene, CDR1 is MDHEN and CDR2 is SYDVKM. V lost 4 bases, J lost 7 bases, and 12 bases stayed unmatched. CDR3 length: 15 amino acids. CDR3 bases: TGTGCCAGCAGTTCTGGGACTAGTACTAGCGATGAGCAGTACTTC. This translates into CASSSGTSTSDEQYF.